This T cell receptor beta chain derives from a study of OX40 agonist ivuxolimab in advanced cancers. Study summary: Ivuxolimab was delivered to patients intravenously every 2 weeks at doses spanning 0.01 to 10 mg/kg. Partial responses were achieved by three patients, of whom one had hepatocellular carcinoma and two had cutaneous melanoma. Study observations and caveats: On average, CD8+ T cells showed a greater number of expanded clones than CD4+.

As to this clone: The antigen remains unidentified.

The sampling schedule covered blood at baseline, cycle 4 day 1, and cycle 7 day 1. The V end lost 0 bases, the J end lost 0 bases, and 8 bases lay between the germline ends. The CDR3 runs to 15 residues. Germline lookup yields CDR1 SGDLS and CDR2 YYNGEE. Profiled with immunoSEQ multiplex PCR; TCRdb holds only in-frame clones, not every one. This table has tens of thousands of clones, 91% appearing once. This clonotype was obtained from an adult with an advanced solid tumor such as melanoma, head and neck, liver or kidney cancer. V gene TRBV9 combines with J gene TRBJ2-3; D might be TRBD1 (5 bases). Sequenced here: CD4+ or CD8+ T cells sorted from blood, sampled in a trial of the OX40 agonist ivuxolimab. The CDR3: CASSVATGSTDTQYF. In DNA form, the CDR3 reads TGTGCCAGCAGCGTAGCTACAGGCAGCACAGATACGCAGTATTTT. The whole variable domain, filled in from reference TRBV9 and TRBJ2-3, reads DSGVTQTPKHLITATGQRVTLRCSPRSGDLSVYWYQQSLDQGLQFLIQYYNGEERAKGNILERFSAQQFPDLHSELNLSSLELGDSALYFCASSVATGSTDTQYFGPGTRLTVL.